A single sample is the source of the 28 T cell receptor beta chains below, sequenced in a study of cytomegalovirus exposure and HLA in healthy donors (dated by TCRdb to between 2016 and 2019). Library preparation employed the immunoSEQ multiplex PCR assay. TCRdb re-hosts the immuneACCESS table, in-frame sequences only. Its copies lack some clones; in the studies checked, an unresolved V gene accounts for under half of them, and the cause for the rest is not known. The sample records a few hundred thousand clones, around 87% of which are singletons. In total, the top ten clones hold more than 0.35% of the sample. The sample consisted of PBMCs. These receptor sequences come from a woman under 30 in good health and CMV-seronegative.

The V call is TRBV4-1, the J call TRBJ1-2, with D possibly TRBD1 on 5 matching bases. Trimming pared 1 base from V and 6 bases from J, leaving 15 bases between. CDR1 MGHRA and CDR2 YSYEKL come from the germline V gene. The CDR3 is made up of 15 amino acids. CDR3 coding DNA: TGCGCCAGCAGCCAAGTTGTCAGGGAGGTAGATGGCTACACCTTC. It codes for CASSQVVREVDGYTF.

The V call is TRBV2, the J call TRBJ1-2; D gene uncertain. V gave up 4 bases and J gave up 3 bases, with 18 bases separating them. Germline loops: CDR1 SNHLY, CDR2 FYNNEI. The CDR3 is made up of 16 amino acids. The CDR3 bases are TGTGCCAGCAGTGCCTACCTCCCATTTTTGGACTATGGCTACACCTTC. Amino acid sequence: CASSAYLPFLDYGYTF.

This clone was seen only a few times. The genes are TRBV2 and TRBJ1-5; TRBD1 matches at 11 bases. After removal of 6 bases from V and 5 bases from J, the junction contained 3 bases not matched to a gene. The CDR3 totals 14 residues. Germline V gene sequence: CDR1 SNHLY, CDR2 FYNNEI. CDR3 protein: CASSADRGHQPQHF. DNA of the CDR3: TGTGCCAGCAGCGCGGACAGGGGGCATCAGCCCCAGCATTTT.

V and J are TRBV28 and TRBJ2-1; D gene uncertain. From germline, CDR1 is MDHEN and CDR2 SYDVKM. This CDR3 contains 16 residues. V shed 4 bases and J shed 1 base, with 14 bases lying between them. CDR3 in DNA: TGTGCCAGCAGTTCCTCGCTTCTCGGGTCCTACAATGAGCAGTTCTTC. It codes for CASSSSLLGSYNEQFF.

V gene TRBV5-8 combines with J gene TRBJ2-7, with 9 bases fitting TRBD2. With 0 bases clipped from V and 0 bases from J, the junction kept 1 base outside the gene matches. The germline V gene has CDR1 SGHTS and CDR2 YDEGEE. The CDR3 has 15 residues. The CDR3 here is CASSLAAGGSYEQYF. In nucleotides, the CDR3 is TGTGCCAGCAGCTTGGCAGCGGGGGGCTCCTACGAGCAGTACTTC.

CDR3 region: CASSLRTEGSDYGYTF. The DNA for the CDR3 is TGTGCCAGCAGCTTACGGACGGAAGGTAGCGACTATGGCTACACCTTC. The chain recombines TRBV4-2 with TRBJ1-2; D not certain. The CDR3 spans 16 residues. The V end was cut by 5 bases, the J end by 3 bases, with 19 bases between. CDR1 and CDR2 from the germline V gene are LGHNA and YNFKEQ.

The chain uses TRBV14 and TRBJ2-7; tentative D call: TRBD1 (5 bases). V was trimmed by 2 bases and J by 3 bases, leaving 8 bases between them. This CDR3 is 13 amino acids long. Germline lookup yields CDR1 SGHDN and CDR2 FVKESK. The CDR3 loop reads CASSQQGYYEQYV. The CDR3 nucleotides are TGTGCCAGCAGCCAACAGGGCTACTACGAGCAGTACGTC.

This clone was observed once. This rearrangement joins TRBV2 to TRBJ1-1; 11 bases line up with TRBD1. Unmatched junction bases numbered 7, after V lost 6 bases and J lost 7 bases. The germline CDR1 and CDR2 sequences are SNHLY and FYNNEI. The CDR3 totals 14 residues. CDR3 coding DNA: TGTGCCAGCAGGGGAGGGACAGGGGGTATTGAAGCTTTCTTT. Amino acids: CASRGGTGGIEAFF.

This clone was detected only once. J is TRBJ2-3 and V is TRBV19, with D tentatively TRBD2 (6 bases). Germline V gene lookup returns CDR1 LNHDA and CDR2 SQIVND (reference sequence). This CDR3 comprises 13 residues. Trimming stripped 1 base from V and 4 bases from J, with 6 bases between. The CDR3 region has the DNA TGTGCCAGTAGTATAGGACTAGCAGATACGCAGTATTTT. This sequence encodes CASSIGLADTQYF.

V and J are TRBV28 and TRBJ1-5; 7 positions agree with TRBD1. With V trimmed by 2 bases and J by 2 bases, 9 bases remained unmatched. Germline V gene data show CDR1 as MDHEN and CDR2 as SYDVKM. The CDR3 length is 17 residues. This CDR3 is CASSLGQGVLGNQPQHF. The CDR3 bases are TGTGCCAGCAGTTTAGGCCAGGGGGTTTTGGGCAATCAGCCCCAGCATTTT. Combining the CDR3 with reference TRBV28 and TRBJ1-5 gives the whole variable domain DVKVTQSSRYLVKRTGEKVFLECVQDMDHENMFWYRQDPGLGLRLIYFSYDVKMKEKGDIPEGYSVSREKKERFSLILESASTNQTSMYLCASSLGQGVLGNQPQHFGDGTRLSIL.

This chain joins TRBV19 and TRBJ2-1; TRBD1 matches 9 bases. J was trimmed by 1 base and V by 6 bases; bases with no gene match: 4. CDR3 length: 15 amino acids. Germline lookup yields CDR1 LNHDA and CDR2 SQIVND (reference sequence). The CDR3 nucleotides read TGTGCCAGTAGGGAGGACAGGGGTTCCTACAATGAGCAGTTCTTC. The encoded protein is CASREDRGSYNEQFF.

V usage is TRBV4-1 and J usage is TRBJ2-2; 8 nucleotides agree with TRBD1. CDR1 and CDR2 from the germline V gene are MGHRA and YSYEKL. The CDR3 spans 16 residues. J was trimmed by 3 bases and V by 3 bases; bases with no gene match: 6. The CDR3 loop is CASSHAGGADTGELFF. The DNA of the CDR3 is TGCGCCAGCAGCCACGCAGGGGGCGCGGACACCGGGGAGCTGTTTTTT.

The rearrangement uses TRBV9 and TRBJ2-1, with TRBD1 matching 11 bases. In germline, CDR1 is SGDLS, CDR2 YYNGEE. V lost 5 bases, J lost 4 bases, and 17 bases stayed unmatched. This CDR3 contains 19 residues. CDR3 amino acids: CASRGTGGKSGEGYNEQFF. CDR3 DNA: TGTGCCAGCAGAGGGACAGGGGGGAAGAGCGGGGAGGGGTACAATGAGCAGTTCTTC.

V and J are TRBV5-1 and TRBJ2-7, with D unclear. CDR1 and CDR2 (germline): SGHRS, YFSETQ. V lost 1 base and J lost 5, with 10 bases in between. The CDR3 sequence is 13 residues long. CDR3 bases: TGCGCCAGCAGCTTGACTATCGGCGACGAGCAGTACGTC. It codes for CASSLTIGDEQYV.

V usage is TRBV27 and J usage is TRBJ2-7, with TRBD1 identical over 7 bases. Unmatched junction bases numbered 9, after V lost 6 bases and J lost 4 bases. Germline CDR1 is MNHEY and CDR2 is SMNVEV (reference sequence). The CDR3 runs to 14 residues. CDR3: CASRPGTDLYEQYF. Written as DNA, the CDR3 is TGTGCCAGCAGACCCGGGACAGATCTTTACGAGCAGTACTTC.

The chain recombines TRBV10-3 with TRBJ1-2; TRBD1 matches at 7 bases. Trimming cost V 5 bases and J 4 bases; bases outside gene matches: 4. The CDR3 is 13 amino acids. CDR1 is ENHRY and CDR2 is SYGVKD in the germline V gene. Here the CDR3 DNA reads TGTGCCATCAGTAATTGGACAGGCTATGGCTACACCTTC. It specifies CAISNWTGYGYTF.

The CDR3 region has the DNA TGTGCCAGCAGTCCTAACTTCGTCTCGGCGGGGGCCTACGAGCAGTACGTC. This gives the protein CASSPNFVSAGAYEQYV. This chain links TRBV27 with TRBJ2-7; 7 bases agree with TRBD2. This CDR3 is built from 17 residues. The germline V gene has CDR1 MNHEY and CDR2 SMNVEV (reference sequence). The trim removed 5 bases at V and 2 bases at J, leaving 15 bases unmatched.

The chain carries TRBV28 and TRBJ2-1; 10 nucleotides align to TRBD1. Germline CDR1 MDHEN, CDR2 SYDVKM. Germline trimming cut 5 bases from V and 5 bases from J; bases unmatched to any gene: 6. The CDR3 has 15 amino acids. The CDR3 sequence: CASSRGQGLNNEQFF. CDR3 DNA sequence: TGTGCCAGCAGTAGGGGACAGGGGTTAAACAATGAGCAGTTCTTC.

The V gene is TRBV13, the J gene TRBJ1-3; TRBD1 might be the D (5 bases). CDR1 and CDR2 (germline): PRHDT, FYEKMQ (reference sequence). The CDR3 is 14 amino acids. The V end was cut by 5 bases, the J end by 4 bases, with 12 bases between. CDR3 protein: CASSLGGVGNTIYF. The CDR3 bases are TGTGCCAGCAGCCTCGGAGGGGTCGGAAACACCATATATTTT.

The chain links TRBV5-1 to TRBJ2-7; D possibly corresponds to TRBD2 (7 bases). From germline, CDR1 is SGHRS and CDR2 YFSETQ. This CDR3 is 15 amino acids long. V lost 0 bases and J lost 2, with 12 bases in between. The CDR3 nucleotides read TGCGCCAGCAGCTTGGGACAGCGGGACACCTACGAGCAGTACTTC. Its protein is CASSLGQRDTYEQYF.

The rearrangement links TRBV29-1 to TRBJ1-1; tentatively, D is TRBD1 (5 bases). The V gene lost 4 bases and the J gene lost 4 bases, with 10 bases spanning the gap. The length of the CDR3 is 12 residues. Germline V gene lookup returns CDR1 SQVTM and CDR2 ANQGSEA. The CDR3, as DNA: TGCAGCGTTGCCGGGGGGGTCACTGAAGCTTTCTTT. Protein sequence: CSVAGGVTEAFF. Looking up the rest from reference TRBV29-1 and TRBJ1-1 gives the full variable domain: SAVISQKPSRDICQRGTSLTIQCQVDSQVTMMFWYRQQPGQSLTLIATANQGSEATYESGFVIDKFPISRPNLTFSTLTVSNMSPEDSSIYLCSVAGGVTEAFFGQGTRLTVV.

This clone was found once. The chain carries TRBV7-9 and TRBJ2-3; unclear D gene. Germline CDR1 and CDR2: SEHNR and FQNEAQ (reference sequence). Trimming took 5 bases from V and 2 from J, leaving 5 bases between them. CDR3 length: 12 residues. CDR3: CASSEATDTQYF. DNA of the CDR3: TGTGCCAGCAGCGAAGCCACAGATACGCAGTATTTT.

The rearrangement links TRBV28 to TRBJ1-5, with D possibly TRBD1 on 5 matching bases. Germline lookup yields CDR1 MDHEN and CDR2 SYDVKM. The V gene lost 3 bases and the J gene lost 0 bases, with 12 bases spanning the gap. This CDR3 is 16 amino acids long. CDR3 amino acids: CASSLLYRTSNQPQHF. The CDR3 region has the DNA TGTGCCAGCAGTTTGCTCTACAGGACTAGCAATCAGCCCCAGCATTTT.

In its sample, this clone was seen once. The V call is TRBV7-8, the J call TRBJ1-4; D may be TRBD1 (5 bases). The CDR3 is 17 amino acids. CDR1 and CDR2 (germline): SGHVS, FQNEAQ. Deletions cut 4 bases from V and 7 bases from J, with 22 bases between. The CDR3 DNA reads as TGTGCCAGCAGCTCCCCATTCCAGACCCAGGGAGGTGAAAAACTGTTTTTT. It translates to CASSSPFQTQGGEKLFF.

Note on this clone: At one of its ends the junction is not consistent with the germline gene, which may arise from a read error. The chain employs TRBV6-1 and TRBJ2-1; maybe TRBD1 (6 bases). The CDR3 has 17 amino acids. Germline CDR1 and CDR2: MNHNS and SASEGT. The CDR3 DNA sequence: TGTGCCAGCAGTAAAGCCTCTGTACAGGGTCCCTACAATGAGCAGTTCTTC. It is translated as CASSKASVQGPYNEQFF.

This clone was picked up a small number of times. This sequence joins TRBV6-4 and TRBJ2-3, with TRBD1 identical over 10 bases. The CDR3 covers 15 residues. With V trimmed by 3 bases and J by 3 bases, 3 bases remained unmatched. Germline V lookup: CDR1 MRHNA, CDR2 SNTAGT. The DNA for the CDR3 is TGTGCCAGCAGTGAAAGACAGGGGGCGACAGATACGCAGTATTTT. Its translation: CASSERQGATDTQYF.

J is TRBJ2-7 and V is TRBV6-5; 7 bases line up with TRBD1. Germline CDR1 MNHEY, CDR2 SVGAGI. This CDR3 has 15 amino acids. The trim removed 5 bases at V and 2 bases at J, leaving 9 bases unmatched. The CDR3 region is CASSPPDRPAYEQYF. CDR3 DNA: TGTGCCAGCAGTCCCCCGGACAGGCCAGCCTACGAGCAGTACTTC.

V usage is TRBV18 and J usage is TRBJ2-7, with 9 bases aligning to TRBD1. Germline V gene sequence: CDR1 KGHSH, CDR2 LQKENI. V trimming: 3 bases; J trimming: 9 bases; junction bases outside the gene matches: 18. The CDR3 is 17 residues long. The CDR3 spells CASSPRPSDRGKRVQYF. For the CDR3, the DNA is TGTGCCAGCTCACCTCGACCTTCGGACAGGGGAAAGCGGGTGCAGTACTTC.